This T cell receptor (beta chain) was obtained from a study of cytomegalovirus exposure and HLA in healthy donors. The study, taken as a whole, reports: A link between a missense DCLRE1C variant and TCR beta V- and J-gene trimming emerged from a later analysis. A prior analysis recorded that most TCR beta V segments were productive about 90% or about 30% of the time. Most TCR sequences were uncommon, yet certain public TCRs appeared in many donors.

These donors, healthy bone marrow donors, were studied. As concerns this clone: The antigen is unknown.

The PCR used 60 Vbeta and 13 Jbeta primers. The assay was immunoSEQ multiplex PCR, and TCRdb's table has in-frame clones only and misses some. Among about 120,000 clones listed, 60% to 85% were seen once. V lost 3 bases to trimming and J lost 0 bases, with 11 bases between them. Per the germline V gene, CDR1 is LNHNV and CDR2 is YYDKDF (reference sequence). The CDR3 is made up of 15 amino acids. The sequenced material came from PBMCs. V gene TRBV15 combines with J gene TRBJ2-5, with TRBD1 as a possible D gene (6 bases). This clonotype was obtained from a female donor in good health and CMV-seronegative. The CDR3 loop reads CATSRARGNQETQYF. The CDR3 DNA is TGTGCCACCAGCAGGGCCAGGGGCAACCAAGAGACCCAGTACTTC.